Following are 22 T cell receptor beta chains from one sample sequenced in a study of blood T cell repertoires in COVID-19. The table came from immunoSEQ multiplex PCR; TCRdb's copy has only in-frame clones and leaves some out. The sample consists of 9,500 to 15,000 clones, approximately 89% of them appearing once. The material sequenced was peripheral blood. These receptors were obtained from a human donor in a cohort sampled during active COVID-19.

This clone qualifies as large. The rearrangement uses TRBV11-2 and TRBJ2-7, with 8 bases identical to TRBD1. V lost 1 base to trimming and J lost 2 bases; unmatched junction nucleotides: 4. Germline V gives CDR1 SGHAT, CDR2 FQNNGV. This CDR3 contains 15 residues. The CDR3 loop is CASSLGPGGPYEQYF. The CDR3 nucleotides are TGTGCCAGCAGCTTAGGGCCAGGGGGCCCCTACGAGCAGTACTTC.

This sequence joins TRBV9 and TRBJ2-7; D is uncertain. CDR1 and CDR2 (germline): SGDLS, YYNGEE. Trimming removed 0 bases from V and 7 bases from J, with 8 bases in between. The length of the CDR3 is 12 residues. In DNA, the CDR3 is TGTGCCAGCAGCGTAGATTCCGGGGAGCAGTACTTC. As protein: CASSVDSGEQYF.

The chain uses TRBV28 and TRBJ2-5; possible D gene TRBD2, 6 bases. The germline V gene has CDR1 MDHEN and CDR2 SYDVKM. Trimming cost V 3 bases and J 3 bases, with 17 bases left between them. The CDR3 is 16 residues long. The CDR3 sequence is CASSFRGTRPKETQYF. In nucleotides, the CDR3 is TGTGCCAGCAGTTTTCGGGGGACGCGGCCGAAAGAGACCCAGTACTTC.

This chain joins TRBV3-1 (or the pseudogene TRBV3-2) and TRBJ2-1; D remains unclear. Per germline, CDR1 LGHDT and CDR2 YNNKEL (reference sequence). V shed 4 bases and J shed 6 bases, with 13 bases lying between them. This CDR3 has 14 amino acids. The CDR3 DNA sequence: TGTGCCAGCAGCCCGGCCAACAGTGGCAATGAGCAGTTCTTC. Translated: CASSPANSGNEQFF.

The CDR3 protein is CASSLSRDSVEAFF. The DNA for the CDR3 is TGTGCCAGCAGCTTAAGCCGGGACAGCGTGGAAGCTTTCTTT. V and J are TRBV11-2 and TRBJ1-1, with 7 bases that match TRBD1. The germline V gene has CDR1 SGHAT and CDR2 FQNNGV. J lost 8 bases, V lost 2 bases, and 8 bases had no gene match. The CDR3 runs to 14 residues.

The chain employs TRBV5-1 and TRBJ2-7; 7 bases map to TRBD1. The germline V gene has CDR1 SGHRS and CDR2 YFSETQ. The junction had 7 bases not matched to a gene; V was cut back by 2 bases and J by 5 bases. The CDR3 runs 14 residues. DNA of the CDR3: TGCGCCAGCAGCTTCCAACAGGGGTTCAACGAGCAGTACTTC. Translated, it gives CASSFQQGFNEQYF.

The V gene is TRBV5-1, the J gene TRBJ1-1, with 8 bases identical to TRBD1. This CDR3 spans 15 amino acids. Germline CDR1 and CDR2: SGHRS and YFSETQ. The V segment lost 4 bases and the J segment 1 base; nucleotides outside the gene matches: 6. CDR3 sequence reads: CASSTGQVTNTEAFF. DNA for the CDR3: TGCGCCAGCAGCACGGGACAGGTTACGAACACTGAAGCTTTCTTT.

The sample holds one count of this clone. The V call is TRBV28, the J call TRBJ2-1; D call uncertain. Trimming took off 6 bases at V and 4 bases at J, with 13 bases between the two ends. CDR1 and CDR2 from the germline V gene are MDHEN and SYDVKM. The CDR3 sequence is 14 residues long. CDR3 DNA: TGTGCCAGCAGCCCTTCGGTGGTTTACAATGAGCAGTTCTTC. Amino acid sequence: CASSPSVVYNEQFF.

This clone is a singleton in its sample. The chain has TRBV30 and TRBJ1-3; D is possibly TRBD1 (6 bases). This CDR3 spans 16 amino acids. Germline CDR1 and CDR2: GTSNPN and SVGIG (reference sequence). The germline V and J ends were trimmed by 0 bases and 0 bases, with 12 bases remaining between them. The CDR3 bases are TGTGCCTGGAGTGTACGGGGGGCCTACTCTGGAAACACCATATATTTT. Its translation: CAWSVRGAYSGNTIYF. Drawing the rest from reference TRBV30 and TRBJ1-3, the complete variable domain is SQTIHQWPATLVQPVGSPLSLECTVEGTSNPNLYWYRQAAGRGLQLLFYSVGIGQISSEVPQNLSASRPQDRQFILSSKKLLLSDSGFYLCAWSVRGAYSGNTIYFGEGSWLTVV.

This clone was seen only a few times. V gene TRBV19 combines with J gene TRBJ2-7, with 12 bases that match TRBD1. With 1 base clipped from V and 3 bases from J, the junction kept 4 bases outside the gene matches. The CDR3 runs to 16 residues. Germline-derived CDR1 and CDR2 are LNHDA and SQIVND (reference sequence). CDR3 DNA sequence: TGTGCCAGTAGTATAGCTGGGACAGGGGGCGTCTACGAGCAGTACTTC. Amino acid sequence: CASSIAGTGGVYEQYF.

The chain joins TRBV7-6 to TRBJ2-1; a possible D gene is TRBD2 (6 bases). Germline lookup yields CDR1 SGHVS and CDR2 FNYEAQ. V was trimmed by 6 bases and J by 10 bases, leaving 10 bases between them. This CDR3 has 11 amino acids. DNA of the CDR3: TGTGCCAGCAGTCCGGGACTCGAGCAGTTCTTC. Residues: CASSPGLEQFF.

V is TRBV28 and J is TRBJ1-2, with 7 bases fitting TRBD1. Germline values: CDR1 MDHEN, CDR2 SYDVKM. V was pared by 5 bases and J by 2 bases, with 5 bases of the junction left unmatched. This CDR3 contains 14 residues. Here the CDR3 reads CASSLQTGNYGYTF. Here the CDR3 DNA reads TGTGCCAGCAGTCTCCAGACAGGGAACTATGGCTACACCTTC.

The chain is built from TRBV12-3 or TRBV12-4 and TRBJ1-3; D not resolved. Trimming removed 6 bases from V and 0 bases from J, with 3 bases in between. This CDR3 spans 12 amino acids. The chain's CDR3 is CASSLSGNTIYF. CDR3 nucleotides: TGTGCCAGCAGCCTCTCTGGAAACACCATATATTTT.

The chain employs TRBV6-5 and TRBJ2-1; weak D call: TRBD2 (5 bases). V was shortened by 6 bases and J by 0 bases, with 12 bases between the two germline ends. CDR3 length: 15 amino acids. Per the germline V gene, CDR1 is MNHEY and CDR2 is SVGAGI. CDR3 protein: CASSPTGSSYNEQFF. CDR3 nucleotide sequence: TGTGCCAGCAGCCCCACGGGAAGCTCCTACAATGAGCAGTTCTTC.

The CDR3 DNA sequence: TGTGCCAGCAGCAAAGGTCGGCAGGCTGTCGCTGGGGCCAACGTCCTGACTTTC. Residues: CASSKGRQAVAGANVLTF. This chain connects TRBV21-1 to TRBJ2-6; the D segment call TRBD1 is taken from the table without a DNA check. TRBV21-1 is a documented pseudogene. CDR3 length: 18 residues.

The chain employs TRBV11-1 and TRBJ2-6, with D possibly being TRBD2 (5 bases). V lost 2 bases and J lost 1, with 6 bases in between. The V gene's germline CDR1 is SGHAT and CDR2 FQDESV (reference sequence). The CDR3 spans 15 residues. The CDR3 protein is CASSLRGSGANVLTF. The CDR3 nucleotides read TGTGCCAGCAGCTTAAGAGGGTCTGGGGCCAACGTCCTGACTTTC.

The chain has TRBV12-3 or TRBV12-4 and TRBJ1-2; D not resolved. Trimming stripped 3 bases from V and 8 bases from J, with 10 bases between. The CDR3 is 12 residues long. The CDR3 is CASSFGVMGYTF. CDR3 coding DNA: TGTGCCAGCAGTTTCGGGGTAATGGGCTACACCTTC.

The chain joins TRBV7-9 to TRBJ2-5, with 10 nucleotides matching TRBD2. J lost 4 bases, V lost 2 bases, and 10 bases had no gene match. CDR1 is SEHNR and CDR2 is FQNEAQ in the germline V gene (reference sequence). The CDR3 spans 17 residues. CDR3 in DNA: TGTGCCAGCAGCTTACGGGGTCGGAGACTAGCGGGAGAGACCCAGTACTTC. It is translated as CASSLRGRRLAGETQYF.

The chain's CDR3 is CAWSPRTSGFRNIQYF. The CDR3 DNA follows: TGTGCCTGGAGTCCGCGGACTAGCGGGTTTAGGAACATTCAGTACTTC. The rearrangement joins TRBV30 to TRBJ2-4, with 11 bases lining up with TRBD2. The V and J ends lost 2 bases and 7 bases, in that order; junction bases with no gene match: 10. CDR1 and CDR2 (germline): GTSNPN, SVGIG (reference sequence). CDR3 length: 16 residues.

V gene TRBV5-1 combines with J gene TRBJ2-7; 10 positions agree with TRBD1. The J segment lost 5 bases and the V segment lost 3 bases, leaving 5 bases of the junction unmatched. CDR1 and CDR2 (germline): SGHRS, YFSETQ. The CDR3 runs to 14 residues. The CDR3: CASSSRDRGDEQYF. DNA of the CDR3: TGCGCCAGCAGCTCCCGGGACAGGGGAGACGAGCAGTACTTC.

This clone was seen a single time. This sequence joins TRBV5-1 and TRBJ1-1; D possibly corresponds to TRBD1 (6 bases). Looked up from germline, CDR1 is SGHRS and CDR2 is YFSETQ. Deletions cut 0 bases from V and 0 bases from J, with 9 bases between. The CDR3 totals 15 residues. CDR3 in DNA: TGCGCCAGCAGCTTGGGGGACACCTTGAACACTGAAGCTTTCTTT. Its translation: CASSLGDTLNTEAFF.

The gene calls are TRBV3-1 (or the pseudogene TRBV3-2) and TRBJ2-7; D may be TRBD1 (6 bases). Germline loops: CDR1 LGHDT, CDR2 YNNKEL (reference sequence). CDR3 length: 15 amino acids. The V and J ends lost 4 bases and 6 bases respectively, with 19 bases between them. In DNA, the CDR3 is TGTGCCAGCAGCCCAACGGACAGTGGCGGTCTCGAGCAGTACTTC. Encoded protein: CASSPTDSGGLEQYF.